Sequencing of this T cell receptor (beta chain) was carried out in a study of T cell repertoires in cytomegalovirus infection (dated by TCRdb to 2018 to 2020). Broadly, across the study: Recently identified HLA-C-restricted CMV epitopes, whose presentation resists viral immunomodulation, were targeted by peptide stimulations together with well-studied HLA-B-restricted epitopes. The HLA type of each donor mattered for the analysis, because public TCR beta signatures pointed to carriage of CMV infection along with the matching HLA type. Broad study findings and their caveats: In both this cohort and an independent roughly 350-donor cohort, the cumulative frequency of public TCR beta family members distinguished carriers of CMV infection plus the relevant HLA type. The ex vivo response was dominated by HLA-C-restricted CMV-specific TCR beta clonotypes, and the single most frequent clonotype in two of eight donors was supplied by these HLA-C-restricted clonotypes.

The CDR3 measures 17 amino acids from cysteine to phenylalanine. The read is trimmed to its CDR3 DNA, 51 bases read in frame from base 1. V loses 0 bases of germline sequence and J loses 1 base, and the interval between the two ends is 13 bases. Via the germline V gene, CDR1 is SGHVS and CDR2 FQNEAQ. The reads were generated on an Illumina HiSeq 1500. In TCRdb, the public reads were trimmed at Q25 with fastp and aligned with MiXCR, with productive beta chains retained. CDR3 protein duplicates are merged, each entry listing the most common genes and DNA. Recorded for this sample are about 310,000 distinct CDR3 sequences; more than 20% of them occurred a single time. About an eighth of the sample lies in the top ten. As to this clonotype: This receptor's antigen is unknown. No base qualities exist here, and no much larger clone lies one base off it.

This sample's treatment or condition label indicates: in vitro stimulation with specific CMV peptide epitopes to enrich CMV-specific T cells. The receptor comes from a human donor in good health (CMV status not recorded). Some clones in this sample may be carry-over from other donors' samples. The source material was cultured PBMCs, sampled from culture after CMV antigen stimulation. This sequence uses TRBV7-8 and TRBJ2-1; the D gene cannot be named for sure. The CDR3 protein: CASSLASRAISYNEQFF. The nucleotide sequence reads TGTGCCAGCAGCTTAGCGTCCCGGGCGATATCCTACAATGAGCAGTTCTTC. With the portions outside the CDR3 filled from the reference TRBV7-8 and TRBJ2-1 genes, the complete variable region becomes GAGVSQSPRYKVAKRGQDVALRCDPISGHVSLFWYQQALGQGPEFLTYFQNEAQLDKSGLPSDRFFAERPEGSVSTLKIQRTQQEDSAVYLCASSLASRAISYNEQFFGPGTRLTVL.